Given below is one T cell receptor (beta chain) in context. What it binds is not known. The data originate from a study of cytomegalovirus exposure and HLA in healthy donors. Regarding the study as a whole: In an earlier analysis, in around 590 donors, most V segments appeared productive either ~87% or ~30% of the time.

Primers included in the PCR were 60 Vbeta and 13 Jbeta primers. TCRdb's table, derived via immunoSEQ multiplex PCR, lists solely in-frame clones and lacks some. The sample shows 140,000 or so clones, about 84% of them seen only once. The sample was PBMCs. This sequence originates from a male donor in good health and CMV-seronegative.

The CDR3 spells CASSTIGGYGMDTQYF. The CDR3 DNA reads TGTGCCAGCAGCACGATTGGCGGGTACGGGATGGATACGCAGTATTTT. The chain combines TRBV7-3 with TRBJ2-3; D possibly corresponds to TRBD2 (5 bases). The CDR3 has 16 residues. Germline-derived CDR1 and CDR2 are SGHTA and FQGTGA. The V end lost 5 bases, the J end lost 6 bases, and 21 bases lay between the germline ends.